These 11 T cell receptor beta chains came from one sample sequenced in a study of CD8 T cells in Susac syndrome. It was with random hexamers that roughly 0.5 to 1 ug RNA was reverse transcribed. One entry per CDR3 protein, called by TCRdb with MiXCR from the immunoSEQ multiplex PCR reads. The repertoire has 130,000 to 150,000 distinct CDR3 sequences, roughly 94% of them found once; the top ten carry over 0.07%. The sequencing input was CD4+ T cells from PBMCs. The source is a human donor in good health.

This chain links TRBV3-1 with TRBJ1-3; D gene ambiguous. The CDR3 extends over 13 amino acids. Germline V gives CDR1 LGHDT, CDR2 YNNKEL (reference sequence). The V end was cut by 0 bases, the J end by 7 bases, with 7 bases between. The CDR3 bases are TGTGCCAGCAGCCAAGAACCACGGAACACCATATATTTT. It codes for CASSQEPRNTIYF.

The V call is TRBV9, the J call TRBJ2-1; D may be TRBD1 or TRBD2 (6 bases each). V lost 4 bases, J lost 0 bases, and 14 bases lay in between. This CDR3 contains 16 residues. Germline-derived CDR1 and CDR2 are SGDLS and YYNGEE. CDR3 sequence: CASSPGAGFSYNEQFF. The DNA of the CDR3 is TGTGCCAGCAGCCCGGGGGCAGGGTTCTCCTACAATGAGCAGTTCTTC.

This clonotype was seen a few times. The rearrangement joins TRBV14 to TRBJ2-6; D is unclear. CDR3 size: 14 residues. In germline, CDR1 is SGHDN, CDR2 FVKESK. V was trimmed by 3 bases and J by 0 bases, leaving 3 bases between them. CDR3 nucleotide sequence: TGTGCCAGCAGCCAGGGCTCTGGGGCCAACGTCCTGACTTTC. Amino acids: CASSQGSGANVLTF.

The rearrangement uses TRBV10-3 and TRBJ2-5; 10 positions match TRBD1. CDR1 and CDR2 (germline): ENHRY, SYGVKD. CDR3 size: 15 residues. With V trimmed by 4 bases and J by 4 bases, 6 bases remained unmatched. CDR3 loop: CAISADRGQGETQYF. CDR3 DNA sequence: TGTGCCATCAGTGCCGACAGGGGGCAGGGAGAGACCCAGTACTTC.

This clonotype was seen just once. CDR3 DNA sequence: TGTGCCAGTAGTACCCGCAGGTGGGGGGAGACCCAGTACTTC. This translates into CASSTRRWGETQYF. This chain uses TRBV19 with TRBJ2-5, with D perhaps given as TRBD1 or TRBD2 (5 bases each). The CDR3 consists of 14 residues. V was pared by 4 bases and J by 5 bases, with 14 bases between. Per germline, CDR1 LNHDA and CDR2 SQIVND (reference sequence).

This chain links TRBV6-2 or TRBV6-3 with TRBJ2-5; D unclear. From germline, CDR1 is MNHEY and CDR2 SVGEGT. This CDR3 has 16 residues. Trimming left V 0 bases short and J 5 bases short, with 16 bases between. The CDR3 region is CASSYSAAGLMETQYF. In DNA, the CDR3 is TGTGCCAGCAGTTACTCGGCGGCAGGCTTGATGGAGACCCAGTACTTC.

The V gene is TRBV20-1, the J gene TRBJ2-7; 12 positions match TRBD2. V gave up 6 bases and J gave up 0 bases; unmatched junction bases: 3. Looked up from germline, CDR1 is DFQATT and CDR2 is SNEGSKA (reference sequence). This CDR3 spans 14 amino acids. The CDR3: CSAETSGSSYEQYF. The DNA of the CDR3 is TGCAGTGCCGAGACTAGCGGGAGCTCCTACGAGCAGTACTTC.

V usage is TRBV28 and J usage is TRBJ1-5; D is unresolved. Looked up from germline, CDR1 is MDHEN and CDR2 is SYDVKM. The CDR3 sequence is 13 residues long. V dropped 6 bases and J dropped 9 bases, with 15 bases sitting between them. The CDR3 loop is CASSQDRVWPQHF. DNA for the CDR3: TGTGCCAGCAGCCAGGATAGAGTGTGGCCCCAGCATTTT. Looking up the rest from reference TRBV28 and TRBJ1-5 gives the full variable domain: DVKVTQSSRYLVKRTGEKVFLECVQDMDHENMFWYRQDPGLGLRLIYFSYDVKMKEKGDIPEGYSVSREKKERFSLILESASTNQTSMYLCASSQDRVWPQHFGDGTRLSIL.

This clonotype was seen just once. The rearrangement joins TRBV18 to TRBJ2-7; 9 bases agree with TRBD1. The CDR3 is made up of 14 amino acids. CDR1 and CDR2 (germline): KGHSH, LQKENI. V shed 1 base, J shed 6 bases, and the junction held 4 bases outside the gene matches. The DNA of the CDR3 is TGTGCCAGCTCACCACAGGGACAGGGTCTCGAGCAGTACTTC. Translating gives CASSPQGQGLEQYF.

The chain is built from TRBV2 and TRBJ1-2; D uncertain. CDR1 SNHLY and CDR2 FYNNEI come from the germline V gene. This CDR3 has 14 amino acids. Between the trimmed V and J ends, which lost 3 bases and 8 bases, there was a span of 16 bases. The CDR3 spells CASSEDGRREGYTF. DNA for the CDR3: TGTGCCAGCAGTGAGGACGGCCGGCGTGAGGGCTACACCTTC.

The chain's CDR3 is CASSLPSYEQYF. The DNA for the CDR3 is TGTGCCAGCAGCTTACCCAGCTACGAGCAGTACTTC. The chain combines TRBV7-2 with TRBJ2-7; D not certain. The ends were cut back, 2 bases at V and 3 bases at J, with 5 bases in the middle. Germline assignment: CDR1 SGHTA and CDR2 FQGNSA. The CDR3 covers 12 residues.